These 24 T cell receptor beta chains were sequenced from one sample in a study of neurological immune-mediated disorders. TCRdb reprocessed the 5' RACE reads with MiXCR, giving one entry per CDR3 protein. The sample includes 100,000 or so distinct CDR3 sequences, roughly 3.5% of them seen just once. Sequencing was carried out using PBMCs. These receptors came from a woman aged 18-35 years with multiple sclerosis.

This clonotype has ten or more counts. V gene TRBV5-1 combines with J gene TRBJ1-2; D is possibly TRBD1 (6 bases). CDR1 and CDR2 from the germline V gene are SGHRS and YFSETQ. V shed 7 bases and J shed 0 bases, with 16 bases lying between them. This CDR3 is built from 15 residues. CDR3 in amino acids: CASARRTEANYGYTF. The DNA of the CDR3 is TGCGCCAGCGCCCGACGGACAGAAGCTAACTATGGCTACACCTTC.

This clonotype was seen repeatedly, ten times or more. The CDR3 DNA follows: TGCAGCGTTGAAGATTCTGGGGACAGGGGCACCTACGAGCAGTACTTC. As protein: CSVEDSGDRGTYEQYF. This chain links TRBV29-1 with TRBJ2-7, with 10 bases fitting TRBD1. In germline, CDR1 is SQVTM, CDR2 ANQGSEA. V shed 0 bases and J 2 bases; nucleotides not matched to a gene: 7. The CDR3 contains 16 residues.

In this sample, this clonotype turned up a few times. CDR3 nucleotide sequence: TGTGCCAGCAGTTGGGGGTTACAAGAGACCCAGTACTTC. Protein product: CASSWGLQETQYF. The chain employs TRBV12-3 or TRBV12-4 and TRBJ2-5; D may correspond to TRBD1 or TRBD2 (5 bases each). The CDR3 totals 13 residues. The V and J ends lost 4 bases and 2 bases respectively, with 8 bases between them.

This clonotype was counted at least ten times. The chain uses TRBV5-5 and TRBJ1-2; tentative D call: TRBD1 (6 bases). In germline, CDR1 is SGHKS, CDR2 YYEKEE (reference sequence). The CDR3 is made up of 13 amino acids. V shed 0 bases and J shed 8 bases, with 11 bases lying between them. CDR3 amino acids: CASSLAGGEGYTF. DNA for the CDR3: TGTGCCAGCAGCTTGGCCGGGGGCGAGGGCTACACCTTC.

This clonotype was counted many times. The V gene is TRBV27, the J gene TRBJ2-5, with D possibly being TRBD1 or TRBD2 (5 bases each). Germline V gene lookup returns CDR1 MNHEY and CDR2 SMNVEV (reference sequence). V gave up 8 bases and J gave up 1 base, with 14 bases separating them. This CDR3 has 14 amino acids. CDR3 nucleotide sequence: TGTGCCAGCGGTGTTGCAGGGACCCAAGAGACCCAGTACTTC. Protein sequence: CASGVAGTQETQYF.

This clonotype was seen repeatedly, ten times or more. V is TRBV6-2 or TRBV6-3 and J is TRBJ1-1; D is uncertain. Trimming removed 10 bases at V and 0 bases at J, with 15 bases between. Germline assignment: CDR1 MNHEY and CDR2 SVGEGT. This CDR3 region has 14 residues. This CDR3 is CATMREDLNTEAFF. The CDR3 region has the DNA TGTGCCACCATGCGGGAGGACTTGAACACTGAAGCTTTCTTT.

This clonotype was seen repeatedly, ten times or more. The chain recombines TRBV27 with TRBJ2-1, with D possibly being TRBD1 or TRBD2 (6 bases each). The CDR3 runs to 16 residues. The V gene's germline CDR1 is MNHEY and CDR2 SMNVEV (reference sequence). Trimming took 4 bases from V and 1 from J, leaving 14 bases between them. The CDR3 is CASSSTGATSYNEQFF. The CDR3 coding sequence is TGTGCCAGCAGTTCAACGGGGGCCACATCCTACAATGAGCAGTTCTTC.

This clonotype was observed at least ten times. This CDR3 is CASSSGDRGYYNEQFF. Written as DNA, the CDR3 is TGTGCCAGCAGTTCCGGAGACAGGGGTTACTACAATGAGCAGTTCTTC. The gene calls are TRBV27 and TRBJ2-1; TRBD1 aligns across 8 bases. This CDR3 spans 16 amino acids. CDR1 MNHEY and CDR2 SMNVEV come from the germline V gene (reference sequence). V gave up 4 bases and J gave up 3 bases; unmatched junction bases: 8.

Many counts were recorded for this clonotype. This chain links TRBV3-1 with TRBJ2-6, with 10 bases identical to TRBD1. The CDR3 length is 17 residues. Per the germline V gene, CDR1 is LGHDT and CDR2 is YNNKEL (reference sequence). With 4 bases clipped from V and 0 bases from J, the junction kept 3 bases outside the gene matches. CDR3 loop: CASSPWTGGSGANVLTF. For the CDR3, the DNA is TGTGCCAGCAGCCCCTGGACAGGGGGCTCTGGGGCCAACGTCCTGACTTTC.

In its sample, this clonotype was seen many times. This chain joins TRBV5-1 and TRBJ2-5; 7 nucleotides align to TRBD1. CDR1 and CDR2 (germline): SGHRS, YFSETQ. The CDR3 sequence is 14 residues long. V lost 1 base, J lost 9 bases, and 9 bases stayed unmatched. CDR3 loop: CASSLTGDPGPQYF. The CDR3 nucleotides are TGCGCCAGCAGCTTGACAGGGGATCCTGGGCCCCAGTACTTC.

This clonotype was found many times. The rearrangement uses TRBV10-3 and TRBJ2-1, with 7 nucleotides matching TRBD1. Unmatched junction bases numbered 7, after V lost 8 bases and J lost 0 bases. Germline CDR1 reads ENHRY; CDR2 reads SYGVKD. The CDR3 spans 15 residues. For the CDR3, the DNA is TGTGCCATCGCCCTAGCAGGGGGCTCCTACAATGAGCAGTTCTTC. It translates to CAIALAGGSYNEQFF.

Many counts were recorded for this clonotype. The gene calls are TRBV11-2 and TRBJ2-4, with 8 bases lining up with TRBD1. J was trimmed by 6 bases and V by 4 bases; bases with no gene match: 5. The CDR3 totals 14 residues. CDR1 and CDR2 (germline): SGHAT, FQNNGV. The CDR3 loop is CASSSSGQGNIQYF. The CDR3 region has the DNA TGTGCCAGCAGCTCATCAGGACAGGGAAACATTCAGTACTTC.

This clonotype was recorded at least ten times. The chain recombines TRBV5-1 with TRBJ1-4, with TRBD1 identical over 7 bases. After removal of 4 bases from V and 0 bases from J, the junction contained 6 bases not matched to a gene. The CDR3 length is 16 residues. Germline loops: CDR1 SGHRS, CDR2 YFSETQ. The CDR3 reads CASSPGQSATNEKLFF. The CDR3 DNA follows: TGCGCCAGCAGCCCGGGACAGTCTGCAACTAATGAAAAACTGTTTTTT.

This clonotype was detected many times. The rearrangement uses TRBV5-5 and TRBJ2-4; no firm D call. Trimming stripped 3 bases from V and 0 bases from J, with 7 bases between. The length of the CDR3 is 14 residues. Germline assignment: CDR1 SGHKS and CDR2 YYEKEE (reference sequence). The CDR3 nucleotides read TGTGCCAGCAGCTGGGTGCTAGCCAAAAACATTCAGTACTTC. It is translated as CASSWVLAKNIQYF. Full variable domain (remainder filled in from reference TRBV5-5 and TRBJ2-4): DAGVTQSPTHLIKTRGQQVTLRCSPISGHKSVSWYQQVLGQGPQFIFQYYEKEERGRGNFPDRFSARQFPNYSSELNVNALLLGDSALYLCASSWVLAKNIQYFGAGTRLSVL.

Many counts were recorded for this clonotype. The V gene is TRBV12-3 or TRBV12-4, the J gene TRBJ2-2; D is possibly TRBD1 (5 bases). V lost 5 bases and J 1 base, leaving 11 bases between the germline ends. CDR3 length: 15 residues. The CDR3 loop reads CASSAVQVNTGELFF. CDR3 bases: TGTGCCAGCAGTGCCGTACAGGTGAACACCGGGGAGCTGTTTTTT.

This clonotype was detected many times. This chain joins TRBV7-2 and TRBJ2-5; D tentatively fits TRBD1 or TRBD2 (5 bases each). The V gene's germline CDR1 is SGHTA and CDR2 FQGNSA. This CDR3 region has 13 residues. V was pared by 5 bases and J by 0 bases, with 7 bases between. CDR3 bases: TGTGCCAGCAGCCCGGGACACCAAGAGACCCAGTACTTC. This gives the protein CASSPGHQETQYF.

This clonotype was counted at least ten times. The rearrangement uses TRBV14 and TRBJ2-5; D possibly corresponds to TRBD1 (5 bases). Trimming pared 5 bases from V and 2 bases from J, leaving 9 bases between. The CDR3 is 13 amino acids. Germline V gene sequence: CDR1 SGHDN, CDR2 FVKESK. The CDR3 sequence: CASSRRTQETQYF. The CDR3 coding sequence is TGTGCCAGCAGCAGACGGACACAAGAGACCCAGTACTTC.

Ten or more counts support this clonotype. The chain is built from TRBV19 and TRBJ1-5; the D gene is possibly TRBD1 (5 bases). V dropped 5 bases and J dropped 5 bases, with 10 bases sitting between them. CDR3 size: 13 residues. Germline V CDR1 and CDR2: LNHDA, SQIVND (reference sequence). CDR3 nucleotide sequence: TGTGCCAGTAGTCTCCAGGGTGATCAGCCCCAGCATTTT. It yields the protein CASSLQGDQPQHF. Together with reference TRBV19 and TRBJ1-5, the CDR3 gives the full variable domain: DGGITQSPKYLFRKEGQNVTLSCEQNLNHDAMYWYRQDPGQGLRLIYYSQIVNDFQKGDIAEGYSVSREKKESFPLTVTSAQKNPTAFYLCASSLQGDQPQHFGDGTRLSIL.

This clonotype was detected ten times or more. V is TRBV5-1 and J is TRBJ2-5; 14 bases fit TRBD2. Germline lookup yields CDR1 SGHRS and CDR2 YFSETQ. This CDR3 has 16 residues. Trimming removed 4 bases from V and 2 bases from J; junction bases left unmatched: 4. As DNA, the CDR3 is TGCGCCAGCAGCCCAGGGACTAGCGGGGGACAAGAGACCCAGTACTTC. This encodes CASSPGTSGGQETQYF.

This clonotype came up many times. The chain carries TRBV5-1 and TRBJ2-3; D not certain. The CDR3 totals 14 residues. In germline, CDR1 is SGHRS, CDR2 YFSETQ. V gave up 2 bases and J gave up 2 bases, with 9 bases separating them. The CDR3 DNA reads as TGCGCCAGCAGCTTTTGGCAAATCACAGATACGCAGTATTTT. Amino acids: CASSFWQITDTQYF.

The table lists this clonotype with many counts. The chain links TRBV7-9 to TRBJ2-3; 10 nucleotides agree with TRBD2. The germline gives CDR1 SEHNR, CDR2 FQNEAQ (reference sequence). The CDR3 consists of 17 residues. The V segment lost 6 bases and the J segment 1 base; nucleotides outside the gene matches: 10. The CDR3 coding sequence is TGTGCCAGCAGTCTTGGGGAGCTAGCGGGAGGCACAGATACGCAGTATTTT. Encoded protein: CASSLGELAGGTDTQYF.

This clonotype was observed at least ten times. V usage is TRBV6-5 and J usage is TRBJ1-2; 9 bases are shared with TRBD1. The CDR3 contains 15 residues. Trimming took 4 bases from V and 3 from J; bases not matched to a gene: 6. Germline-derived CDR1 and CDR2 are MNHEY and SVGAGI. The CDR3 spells CASSSGQGPYYGYTF. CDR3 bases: TGTGCCAGCAGTTCTGGACAGGGGCCCTACTATGGCTACACCTTC.

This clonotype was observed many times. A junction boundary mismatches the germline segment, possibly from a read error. CDR3 amino acids: CAISEGGASNQPQHF. The CDR3 DNA follows: TGTGCCATCAGTGAGGGGGGGGCGAGCAACCAGCCCCAGCATTTT. V usage is TRBV10-3 and J usage is TRBJ1-5; perhaps TRBD1 as D (6 bases). From germline, CDR1 is ENHRY and CDR2 SYGVKD. The CDR3 consists of 15 residues.

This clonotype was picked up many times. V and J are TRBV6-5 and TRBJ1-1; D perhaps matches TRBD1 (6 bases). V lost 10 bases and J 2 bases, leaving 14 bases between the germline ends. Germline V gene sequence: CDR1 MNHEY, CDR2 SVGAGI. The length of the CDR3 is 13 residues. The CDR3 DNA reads TGTGCCACCCATAGGACAGCTAACACTGAAGCTTTCTTT. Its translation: CATHRTANTEAFF.